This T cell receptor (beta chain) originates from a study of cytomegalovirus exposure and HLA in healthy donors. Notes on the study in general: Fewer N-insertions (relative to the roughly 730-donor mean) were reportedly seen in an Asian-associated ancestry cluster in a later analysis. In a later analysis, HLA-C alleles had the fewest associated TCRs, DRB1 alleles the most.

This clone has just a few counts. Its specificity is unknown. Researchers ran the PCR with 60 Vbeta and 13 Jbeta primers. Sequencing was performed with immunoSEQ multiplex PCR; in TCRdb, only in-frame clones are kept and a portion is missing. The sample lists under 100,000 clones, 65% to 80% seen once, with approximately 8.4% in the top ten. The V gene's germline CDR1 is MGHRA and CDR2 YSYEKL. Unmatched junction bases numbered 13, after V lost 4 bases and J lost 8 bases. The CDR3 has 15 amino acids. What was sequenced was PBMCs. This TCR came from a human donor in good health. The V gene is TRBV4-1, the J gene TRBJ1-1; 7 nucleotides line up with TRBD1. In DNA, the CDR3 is TGCGCCAGCAGCCCCCTACAGGGGTCACCGCCGGAAGCTTTCTTT. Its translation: CASSPLQGSPPEAFF.